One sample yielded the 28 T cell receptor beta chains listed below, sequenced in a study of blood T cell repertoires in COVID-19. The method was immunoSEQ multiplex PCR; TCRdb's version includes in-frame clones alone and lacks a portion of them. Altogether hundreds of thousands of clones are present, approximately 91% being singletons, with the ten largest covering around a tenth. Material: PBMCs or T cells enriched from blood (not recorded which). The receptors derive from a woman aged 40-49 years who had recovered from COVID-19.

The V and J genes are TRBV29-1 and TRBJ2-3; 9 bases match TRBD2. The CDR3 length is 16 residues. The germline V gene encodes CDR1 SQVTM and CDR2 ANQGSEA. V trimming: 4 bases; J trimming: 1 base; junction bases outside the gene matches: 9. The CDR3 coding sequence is TGCAGCGTTGTGGGGGGACTAGCTAGGGGCACAGATACGCAGTATTTT. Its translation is CSVVGGLARGTDTQYF.

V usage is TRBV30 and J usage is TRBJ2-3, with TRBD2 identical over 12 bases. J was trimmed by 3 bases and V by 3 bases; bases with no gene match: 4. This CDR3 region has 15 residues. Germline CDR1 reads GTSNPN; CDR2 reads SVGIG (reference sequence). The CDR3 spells CAWSASGRGTDTQYF. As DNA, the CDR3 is TGTGCCTGGAGCGCTAGCGGGAGGGGAACAGATACGCAGTATTTT.

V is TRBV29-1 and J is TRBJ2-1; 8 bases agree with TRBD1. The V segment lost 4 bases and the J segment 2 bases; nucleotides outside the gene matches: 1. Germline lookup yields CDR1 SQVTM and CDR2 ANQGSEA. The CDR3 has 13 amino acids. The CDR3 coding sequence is TGCAGCGTTGGGGGACAGGCCTACAATGAGCAGTTCTTC. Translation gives CSVGGQAYNEQFF.

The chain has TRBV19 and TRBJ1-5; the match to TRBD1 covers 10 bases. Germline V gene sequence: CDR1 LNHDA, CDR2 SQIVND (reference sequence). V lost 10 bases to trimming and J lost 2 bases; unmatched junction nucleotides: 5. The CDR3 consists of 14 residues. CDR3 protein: CATRDRGGNQPQHF. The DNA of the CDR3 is TGTGCCACCCGGGACAGGGGTGGCAATCAGCCCCAGCATTTT.

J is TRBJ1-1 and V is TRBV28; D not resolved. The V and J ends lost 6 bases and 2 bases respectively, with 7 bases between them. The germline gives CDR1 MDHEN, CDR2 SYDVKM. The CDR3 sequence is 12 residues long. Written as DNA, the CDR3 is TGTGCCAGCAGACTTTTAAACACTGAAGCTTTCTTT. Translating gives CASRLLNTEAFF.

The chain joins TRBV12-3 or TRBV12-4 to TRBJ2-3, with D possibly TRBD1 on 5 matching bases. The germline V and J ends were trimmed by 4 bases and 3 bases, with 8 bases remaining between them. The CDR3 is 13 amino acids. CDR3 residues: CASSYRSTDTQYF. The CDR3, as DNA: TGTGCCAGCAGTTACAGGTCGACAGATACGCAGTATTTT.

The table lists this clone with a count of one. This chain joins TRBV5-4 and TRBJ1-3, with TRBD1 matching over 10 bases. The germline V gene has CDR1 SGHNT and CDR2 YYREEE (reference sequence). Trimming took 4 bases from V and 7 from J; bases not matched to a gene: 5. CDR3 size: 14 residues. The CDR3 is CASSLTGGYNTIYF. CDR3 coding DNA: TGTGCCAGCAGCCTGACAGGGGGCTATAACACCATATATTTT.

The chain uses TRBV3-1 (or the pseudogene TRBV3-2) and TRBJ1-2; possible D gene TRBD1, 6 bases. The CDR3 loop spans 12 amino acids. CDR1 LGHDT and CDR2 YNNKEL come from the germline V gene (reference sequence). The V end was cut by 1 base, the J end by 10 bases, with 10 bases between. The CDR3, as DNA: TGTGCCAGCAGCCAAGTTTCAGGGGACTACACCTTC. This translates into CASSQVSGDYTF.

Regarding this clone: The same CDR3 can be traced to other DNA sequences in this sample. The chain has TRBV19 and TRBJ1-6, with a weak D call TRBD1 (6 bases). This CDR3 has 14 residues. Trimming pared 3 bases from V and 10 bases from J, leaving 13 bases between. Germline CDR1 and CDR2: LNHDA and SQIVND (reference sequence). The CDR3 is CASSIPTGNSPLHF. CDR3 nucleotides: TGTGCCAGTAGTATCCCCACAGGGAACTCACCCCTCCACTTT.

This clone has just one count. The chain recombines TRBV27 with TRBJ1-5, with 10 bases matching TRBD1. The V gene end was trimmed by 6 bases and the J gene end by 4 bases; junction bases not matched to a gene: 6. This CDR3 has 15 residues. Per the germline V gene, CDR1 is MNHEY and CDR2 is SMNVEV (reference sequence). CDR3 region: CASRPGTGANQPQHF. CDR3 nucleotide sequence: TGTGCCAGCAGACCCGGGACAGGGGCAAATCAGCCCCAGCATTTT.

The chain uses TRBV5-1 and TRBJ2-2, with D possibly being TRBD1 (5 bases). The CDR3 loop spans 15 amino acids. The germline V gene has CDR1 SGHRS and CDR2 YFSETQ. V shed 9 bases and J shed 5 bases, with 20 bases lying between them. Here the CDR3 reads CATKSDQGWTGELFF. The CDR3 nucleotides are TGCGCCACTAAGTCGGACCAGGGATGGACCGGGGAGCTGTTTTTT.

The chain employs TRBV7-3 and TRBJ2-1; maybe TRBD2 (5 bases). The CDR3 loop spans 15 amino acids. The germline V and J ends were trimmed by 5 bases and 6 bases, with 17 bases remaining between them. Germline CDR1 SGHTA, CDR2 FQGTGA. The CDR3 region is CASSRLAGFFNEQFF. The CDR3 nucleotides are TGTGCCAGCAGCCGTCTGGCGGGTTTCTTCAATGAGCAGTTCTTC.

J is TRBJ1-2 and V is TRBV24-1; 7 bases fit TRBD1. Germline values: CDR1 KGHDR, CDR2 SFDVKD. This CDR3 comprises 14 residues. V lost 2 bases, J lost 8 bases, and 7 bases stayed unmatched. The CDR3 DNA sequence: TGTGCCACCAGTGATTCAGGGGGTGGGCGCGGCTACACCTTC. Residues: CATSDSGGGRGYTF.

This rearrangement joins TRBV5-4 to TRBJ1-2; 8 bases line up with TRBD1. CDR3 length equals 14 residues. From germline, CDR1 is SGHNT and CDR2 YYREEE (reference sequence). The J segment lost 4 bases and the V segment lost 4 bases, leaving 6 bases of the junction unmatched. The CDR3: CASSGIQGAYGYTF. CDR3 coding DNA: TGTGCCAGCAGCGGAATCCAGGGGGCCTATGGCTACACCTTC. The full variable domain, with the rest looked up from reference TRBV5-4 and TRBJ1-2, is ETGVTQSPTHLIKTRGQQVTLRCSSQSGHNTVSWYQQALGQGPQFIFQYYREEENGRGNFPPRFSGLQFPNYSSELNVNALELDDSALYLCASSGIQGAYGYTFGSGTRLTVV.

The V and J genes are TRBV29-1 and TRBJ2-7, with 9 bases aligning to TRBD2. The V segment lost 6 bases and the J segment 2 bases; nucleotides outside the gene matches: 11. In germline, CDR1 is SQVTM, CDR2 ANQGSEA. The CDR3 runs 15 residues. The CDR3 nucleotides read TGCAGCGTCCGGCGGGGGGGGAGCGGGACCTACGAGCAGTACTTC. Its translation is CSVRRGGSGTYEQYF.

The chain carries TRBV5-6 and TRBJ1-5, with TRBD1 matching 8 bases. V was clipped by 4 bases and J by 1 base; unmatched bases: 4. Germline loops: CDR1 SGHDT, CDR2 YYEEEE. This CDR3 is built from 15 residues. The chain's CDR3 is CASSEQGVSNQPQHF. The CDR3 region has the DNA TGTGCCAGCAGCGAACAGGGGGTCAGCAATCAGCCCCAGCATTTT.

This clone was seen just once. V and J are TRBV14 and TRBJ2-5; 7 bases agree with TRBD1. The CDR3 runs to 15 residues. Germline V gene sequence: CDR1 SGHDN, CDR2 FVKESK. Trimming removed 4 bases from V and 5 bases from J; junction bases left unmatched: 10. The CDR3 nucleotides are TGTGCCAGCAGCCCCCTCTTGGGACAGCGGGAGACCCAGTACTTC. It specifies CASSPLLGQRETQYF. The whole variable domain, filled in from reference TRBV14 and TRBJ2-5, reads EAGVTQFPSHSVIEKGQTVTLRCDPISGHDNLYWYRRVMGKEIKFLLHFVKESKQDESGMPNNRFLAERTGGTYSTLKVQPAELEDSGVYFCASSPLLGQRETQYFGPGTRLLVL.

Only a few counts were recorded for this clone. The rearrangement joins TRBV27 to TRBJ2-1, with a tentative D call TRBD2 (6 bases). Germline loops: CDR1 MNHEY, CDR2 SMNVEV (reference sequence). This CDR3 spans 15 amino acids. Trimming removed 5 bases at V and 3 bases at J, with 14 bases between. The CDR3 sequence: CASSPRDSGYNEQFF. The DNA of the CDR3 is TGTGCCAGCAGTCCCCGGGACTCGGGCTACAATGAGCAGTTCTTC.

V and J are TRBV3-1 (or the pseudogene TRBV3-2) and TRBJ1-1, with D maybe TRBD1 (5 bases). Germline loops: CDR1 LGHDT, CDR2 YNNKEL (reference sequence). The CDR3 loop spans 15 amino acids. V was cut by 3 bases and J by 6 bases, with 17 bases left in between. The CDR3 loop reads CASSQKGFKRSEAFF. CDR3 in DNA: TGTGCCAGCAGCCAGAAGGGGTTTAAGAGGTCTGAAGCTTTCTTT.

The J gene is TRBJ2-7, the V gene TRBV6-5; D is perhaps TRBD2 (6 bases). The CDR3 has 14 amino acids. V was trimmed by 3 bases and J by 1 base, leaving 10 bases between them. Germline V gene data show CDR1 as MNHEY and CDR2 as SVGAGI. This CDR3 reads CASSYRRESYEQYF. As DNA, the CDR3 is TGTGCCAGCAGTTATAGACGGGAGTCCTACGAGCAGTACTTC.

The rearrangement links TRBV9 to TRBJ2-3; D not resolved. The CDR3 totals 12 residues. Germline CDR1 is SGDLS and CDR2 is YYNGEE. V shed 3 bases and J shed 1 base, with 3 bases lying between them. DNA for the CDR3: TGTGCCAGCAGCGCGGGCACAGATACGCAGTATTTT. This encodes CASSAGTDTQYF. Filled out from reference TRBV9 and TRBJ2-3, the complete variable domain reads DSGVTQTPKHLITATGQRVTLRCSPRSGDLSVYWYQQSLDQGLQFLIQYYNGEERAKGNILERFSAQQFPDLHSELNLSSLELGDSALYFCASSAGTDTQYFGPGTRLTVL.

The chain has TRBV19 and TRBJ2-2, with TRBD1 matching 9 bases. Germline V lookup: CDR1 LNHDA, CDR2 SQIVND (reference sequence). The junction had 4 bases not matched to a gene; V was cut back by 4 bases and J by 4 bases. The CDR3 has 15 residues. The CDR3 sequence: CASSRGQGGTGELFF. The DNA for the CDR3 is TGTGCCAGTAGTAGGGGACAGGGAGGCACCGGGGAGCTGTTTTTT. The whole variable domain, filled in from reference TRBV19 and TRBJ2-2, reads DGGITQSPKYLFRKEGQNVTLSCEQNLNHDAMYWYRQDPGQGLRLIYYSQIVNDFQKGDIAEGYSVSREKKESFPLTVTSAQKNPTAFYLCASSRGQGGTGELFFGEGSRLTVL.

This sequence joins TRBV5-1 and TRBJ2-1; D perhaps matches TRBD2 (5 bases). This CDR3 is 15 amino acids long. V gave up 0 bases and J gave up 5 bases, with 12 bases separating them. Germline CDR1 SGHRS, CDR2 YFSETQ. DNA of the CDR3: TGCGCCAGCAGCTTGGGCGATACTAGTCACAATGAGCAGTTCTTC. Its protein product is CASSLGDTSHNEQFF.

The CDR3 sequence: CASSTGTLLLGGYTF. In DNA, the CDR3 is TGTGCCAGCAGCACTGGGACTCTCCTCTTGGGCGGCTACACCTTC. The chain links TRBV6-2 or TRBV6-3 to TRBJ1-2; possible D gene TRBD1, 5 bases. CDR3 length: 15 residues. Trimming pared 6 bases from V and 8 bases from J, leaving 22 bases between. Germline CDR1 and CDR2: MNHEY and SVGEGT.

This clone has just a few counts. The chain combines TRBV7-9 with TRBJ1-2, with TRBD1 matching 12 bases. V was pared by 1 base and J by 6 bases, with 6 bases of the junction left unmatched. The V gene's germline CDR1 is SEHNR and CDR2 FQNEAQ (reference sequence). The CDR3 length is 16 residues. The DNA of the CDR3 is TGTGCCAGCAGCTTAGAAGCCGGGACAGGGGGCGATGGCTACACCTTC. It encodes CASSLEAGTGGDGYTF.

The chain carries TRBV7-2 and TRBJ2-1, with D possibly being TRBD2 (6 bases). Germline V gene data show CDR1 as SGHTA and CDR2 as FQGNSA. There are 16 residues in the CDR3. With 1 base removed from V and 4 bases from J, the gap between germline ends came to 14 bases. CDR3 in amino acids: CASSLGVSGKYNEQFF. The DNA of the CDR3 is TGTGCCAGCAGCTTAGGAGTTAGCGGCAAGTACAATGAGCAGTTCTTC.

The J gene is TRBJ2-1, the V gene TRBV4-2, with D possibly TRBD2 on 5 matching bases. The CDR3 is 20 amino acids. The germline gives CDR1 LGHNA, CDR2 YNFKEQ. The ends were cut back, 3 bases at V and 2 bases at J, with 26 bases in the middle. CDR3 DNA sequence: TGTGCCAGCAGCCATGACCCAGCGGAAAATTACCCCTATGCCTACAATGAGCAGTTCTTC. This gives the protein CASSHDPAENYPYAYNEQFF.

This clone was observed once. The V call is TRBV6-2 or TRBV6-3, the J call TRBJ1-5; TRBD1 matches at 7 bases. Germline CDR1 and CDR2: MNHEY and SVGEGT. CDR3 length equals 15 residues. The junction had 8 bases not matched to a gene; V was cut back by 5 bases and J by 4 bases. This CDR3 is CASSDLGGANQPQHF. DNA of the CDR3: TGTGCCAGCAGTGACTTAGGGGGCGCGAATCAGCCCCAGCATTTT.